This entry lists 8 T cell receptor beta chains sequenced from one sample in a study of CD8+CD57+ T cells in acquired aplastic anemia. CDR3 and TCR beta VDJ profiling relied on a genomic DNA template. TCRdb processed the reads anew with MiXCR; each CDR3 protein has one entry. Found here are 120,000 or so distinct CDR3 sequences, around 48% of them singletons; the top ten hold 2.5% to 3%. The specimen was sorted CD4+, CD8+, or CD8+CD57+ T cells (not recorded which) from PBMCs. These receptors were obtained from a human donor in good health, serving as a control.

V gene TRBV5-1 combines with J gene TRBJ2-7; D is ambiguous. The V end lost 0 bases, the J end lost 7 bases, and 8 bases lay between the germline ends. This CDR3 has 12 amino acids. Germline V lookup: CDR1 SGHRS, CDR2 YFSETQ. CDR3 nucleotides: TGCGCCAGCAGCTTGGCCGGCGGTGAGCAGTACTTC. It codes for CASSLAGGEQYF.

This clonotype was found many times. This chain joins TRBV20-1 and TRBJ2-5, with 12 bases fitting TRBD2. Germline-derived CDR1 and CDR2 are DFQATT and SNEGSKA (reference sequence). J lost 2 bases, V lost 6 bases, and 7 bases had no gene match. The length of the CDR3 is 15 residues. The CDR3 bases are TGCAGTGCGCCTCCTAGCGGGGGGGTACAAGAGACCCAGTACTTC. It yields the protein CSAPPSGGVQETQYF.

Many counts were recorded for this clonotype. The chain has TRBV5-5 and TRBJ1-1, with a weak D call TRBD1 (6 bases). The CDR3 consists of 14 residues. Trimming removed 4 bases at V and 6 bases at J, with 16 bases between. The germline V gene has CDR1 SGHKS and CDR2 YYEKEE (reference sequence). CDR3 bases: TGTGCCAGCAGCGCTACAGGGTTCTCGGCTGAAGCTTTCTTT. It specifies CASSATGFSAEAFF.

The chain has TRBV20-1 and TRBJ1-1; no definite D call. The ends were cut back, 5 bases at V and 0 bases at J, with 13 bases in the middle. CDR1 DFQATT and CDR2 SNEGSKA come from the germline V gene (reference sequence). This CDR3 has 14 amino acids. The CDR3 here is CSAAVLGMNTEAFF. CDR3 sequence (DNA): TGCAGTGCTGCTGTTTTGGGGATGAACACTGAAGCTTTCTTT.

This chain uses TRBV20-1 with TRBJ1-3; possible D gene TRBD1, 6 bases. The germline gives CDR1 DFQATT, CDR2 SNEGSKA (reference sequence). The length of the CDR3 is 12 residues. V was cut by 4 bases and J by 3 bases, with 7 bases left in between. CDR3 sequence reads: CSAKGGGNTIYF. Written as DNA, the CDR3 is TGCAGTGCTAAAGGGGGTGGAAACACCATATATTTT.

The chain employs TRBV5-6 and TRBJ1-4; 10 bases agree with TRBD1. Germline CDR1 SGHDT, CDR2 YYEEEE. This CDR3 has 15 residues. With V trimmed by 5 bases and J by 6 bases, 7 bases remained unmatched. CDR3 in DNA: TGTGCCAGCAGAGTGACAGGGGGCGTCGATGAAAAACTGTTTTTT. Translation: CASRVTGGVDEKLFF.

The chain carries TRBV5-1 and TRBJ2-3, with 9 positions matching TRBD1. V lost 1 base, J lost 6 bases, and 6 bases stayed unmatched. The CDR3 spans 15 residues. CDR1 is SGHRS and CDR2 is YFSETQ in the germline V gene. CDR3 protein: CASSLRDRASDTQYF. CDR3 nucleotide sequence: TGCGCCAGCAGCTTGCGGGACAGGGCTTCGGATACGCAGTATTTT.

This clonotype was counted a single time. Here the CDR3 DNA reads TGTGCCAGCACCACCCCCCAGGATGACCAAGAGACCCAGTACTTC. Its protein product is CASTTPQDDQETQYF. The genes are TRBV5-8 and TRBJ2-5; D is unclear. Germline assignment: CDR1 SGHTS and CDR2 YDEGEE. The CDR3 covers 15 residues. Trimming took off 6 bases at V and 0 bases at J, with 15 bases between the two ends.